This entry describes one TCR beta chain. The antigen remains undetermined. No infections or other immune events were documented during collection. The data stem from a study of identifying expanded T cells in peripheral blood. Whole-study findings and limits: Clone count variance between roughly two-week samples rose with total template count. Over two and four weeks, about 15 and 19 clones changed, versus approximately 1.2 between replicates.

Generated by immunoSEQ multiplex PCR, the TCRdb table keeps only in-frame clones and is missing some. The sample has 50,000 to 75,000 clones, approximately 82% seen once. This clonotype was obtained from a person aged 18 to 75 in good health. Specimen: blood.

CDR3 DNA sequence: TGTGCCAGCAGCCAAGGGGGGGCAGGGGGCTATGAAGCTTTCTTT. Its translation is CASSQGGAGGYEAFF. This sequence joins TRBV7-9 and TRBJ1-1; TRBD1 matches at 8 bases. The junction had 12 bases not matched to a gene; V was cut back by 5 bases and J by 7 bases. The germline gives CDR1 SEHNR, CDR2 FQNEAQ (reference sequence). CDR3 length: 15 amino acids.